The 8 T cell receptor beta chains below were found in one sample sequenced in a study of T cell repertoires in cytomegalovirus infection. Using its own MiXCR run on the reads, TCRdb lists one record per CDR3 protein. The top ten hold around 2.8% of the sample, which has hundreds of thousands of distinct CDR3 sequences, approximately 40% seen once. The sample comprised PBMCs. The source is a human donor in good health (CMV status not recorded). Some clones in this sample may be carry-over from other donors' samples.

This chain uses TRBV5-6 with TRBJ2-7; possibly TRBD1 or TRBD2 for D (5 bases each). This CDR3 is built from 15 residues. Germline values: CDR1 SGHDT, CDR2 YYEEEE. Trimming pared 3 bases from V and 4 bases from J, leaving 17 bases between. The CDR3 region is CASSSEVRGPYEQYF. The CDR3 DNA reads as TGTGCCAGCAGCTCAGAAGTCCGGGGACCGTACGAGCAGTACTTC.

This clonotype came up many times. The chain couples TRBV7-2 to TRBJ2-6; TRBD2 matches at 9 bases. The CDR3 runs to 18 residues. Germline CDR1 reads SGHTA; CDR2 reads FQGNSA. J was trimmed by 0 bases and V by 6 bases; bases with no gene match: 9. CDR3 sequence: CASRPRTSVTSGANVLTF. CDR3 nucleotides: TGTGCCAGCAGACCGCGGACTAGCGTGACCTCTGGGGCCAACGTCCTGACTTTC.

The chain has TRBV20-1 and TRBJ2-5, with a possible D match to TRBD2 (6 bases). V shed 2 bases and J shed 1 base, with 14 bases lying between them. The CDR3 extends over 15 amino acids. Germline CDR1 DFQATT, CDR2 SNEGSKA (reference sequence). CDR3 DNA: TGCAGTGCTAGAAATAACCGGGACTCCCAAGAGACCCAGTACTTC. This encodes CSARNNRDSQETQYF.

This clonotype was seen only a few times. The J gene is TRBJ1-4, the V gene TRBV7-8; no clear D. This CDR3 has 14 residues. V was pared by 3 bases and J by 5 bases, with 10 bases between. Germline values: CDR1 SGHVS, CDR2 FQNEAQ. The CDR3 sequence is CASSFLGANEKLFF. The DNA for the CDR3 is TGTGCCAGCAGCTTCCTCGGAGCAAATGAAAAACTGTTTTTT.

Concerning this clonotype: The CDR3 carries no conserved terminal phenylalanine or tryptophan, so it likely arises from a read error. CDR3 sequence (DNA): TGTGCCAGCACCTTGGGCCGGAACACTGAAGCTTTCGTT. Translating gives CASTLGRNTEAFV. The V gene is TRBV12-3 or TRBV12-4, the J gene TRBJ1-1, with D unresolved. V lost 7 bases, J lost 1 base, and 10 bases lay in between. The CDR3 has 13 residues.

The rearrangement links TRBV5-1 to TRBJ1-6; D perhaps matches TRBD1 (6 bases). CDR1 and CDR2 (germline): SGHRS, YFSETQ. Trimming cost V 0 bases and J 7 bases, with 11 bases left between them. The CDR3 is made up of 15 amino acids. In DNA form, the CDR3 reads TGCGCCAGCAGCTTGGATGGGGGCCCCAATTCACCCCTCCACTTT. This translates into CASSLDGGPNSPLHF.

The rearrangement joins TRBV7-2 to TRBJ2-2, with D tentatively TRBD2 (5 bases). Germline CDR1 is SGHTA and CDR2 is FQGNSA. This CDR3 region has 15 residues. Trimming pared 4 bases from V and 10 bases from J, leaving 19 bases between. The DNA for the CDR3 is TGTGCCAGCAGCTACCGGGTCCTAGCTGTCTTGGAGCTGTTTTTT. This translates into CASSYRVLAVLELFF.

V gene TRBV28 combines with J gene TRBJ2-7; D is unresolved. The germline gives CDR1 MDHEN, CDR2 SYDVKM. V lost 5 bases and J 3 bases, leaving 11 bases between the germline ends. The CDR3 totals 13 residues. CDR3 coding DNA: TGTGCCAGCAGTCCGACAATTATCTACGAGCAGTACTTC. It encodes CASSPTIIYEQYF.